A selection of T cell receptor beta chains follows, all from one sample in a study of T cell changes during pregnancy in multiple sclerosis. The data were produced by immunoSEQ multiplex PCR, yet TCRdb's version contains in-frame clones alone and is incomplete. The sample includes about 100,000 clones, approximately 90% of them seen just once. This specimen was peripheral blood, taken after pregnancy. The receptors derive from a female donor with multiple sclerosis, enrolled in a pregnancy study. CDR3s include the opening cysteine and the closing phenylalanine or tryptophan.

J: TRBJ1-1
length: 13
V: TRBV14
CDR3: CASSLAGRTEAFF

J: TRBJ2-3
length: 13
V: TRBV5-1
CDR3: CASSYRGPDTQYF

J: TRBJ2-1
length: 14
V: TRBV10-1
CDR3: CASSPGEGFNEQFF

J: TRBJ2-1
length: 16
V: TRBV19
CDR3: CASSAGKIRRGNEQFF

J: TRBJ1-1
length: 16
V: TRBV6-6
CDR3: CASSSTLWGGGTEAFF

J: TRBJ2-3
length: 16
V: TRBV9
CDR3: CASSTKLAGGPDTQYF

J: TRBJ1-5
length: 13
V: TRBV7-3
CDR3: CASSPGHGQPQHF

J: TRBJ2-1
length: 15
V: TRBV19
CDR3: CASSPALSGGEIPFF

J: TRBJ2-7
length: 12
V: TRBV7-7
CDR3: CASSFQGGEQYF

J: TRBJ2-7
length: 14
V: TRBV13
CDR3: CASSLAGTSYEQYF

J: TRBJ2-1
length: 14
V: TRBV19
CDR3: CASSIARSYNEQFF

J: TRBJ1-1
length: 16
V: TRBV9
CDR3: CASSLGRIQGRTEAFF

J: TRBJ1-3
length: 11
V: TRBV20-1
CDR3: CSARSGNTIYF

J: TRBJ1-2
length: 14
V: TRBV19
CDR3: CASSIPGRDYGYTF

J: TRBJ1-1
length: 16
V: TRBV5-1
CDR3: CASSELQGASTTEAFF

J: TRBJ2-2
length: 19
V: TRBV14
CDR3: CASSQDRLAGGPNTGELFF

J: TRBJ1-1
length: 13
V: TRBV7-9
CDR3: CASRGQGNTEAFF

J: TRBJ2-3
length: 13
V: TRBV9
CDR3: CASRRQGSDTQYF

J: TRBJ1-3
length: 16
V: TRBV5-4
CDR3: CASSLGGPSSGNTIYF

J: TRBJ1-2
length: 11
V: TRBV2
CDR3: CASSDSYGYTF

J: TRBJ2-4
length: 14
V: TRBV19
CDR3: CASSITGEKNIQYF

J: TRBJ2-1
length: 14
V: TRBV7-3
CDR3: CASSSESGEAEQFF

J: TRBJ2-2
length: 16
V: TRBV6-1
CDR3: CASSEIVGGGDGELFF

J: TRBJ1-2
length: 15
V: TRBV6-5
CDR3: CASSYPPGGVSGYTF

J: TRBJ1-2
length: 14
V: TRBV29-1
CDR3: CSVEIAGTGFHYTF

J: TRBJ1-2
length: 13
V: TRBV7-9
CDR3: CASEGTGRYGYTF

J: TRBJ2-3
length: 15
V: TRBV2
CDR3: CASSERRGATDTQYF